A single TCR beta chain is shown here with its context. This table comes from immunoSEQ multiplex PCR, and its TCRdb copy is limited to in-frame clones, with some not included. The profile shows a few hundred thousand clones, more than 75% of them singletons. This specimen belongs to a study of blood T cell repertoires in COVID-19. Across the whole study: Cohort 3 recovered donors had two negative PCRs, clearance, or symptom resolution. Specimens from acute and convalescent COVID-19 originated in the United States, Italy and Spain. Sources were T cells, B-cell-depleted T cells, or PBMCs; the material itself was cDNA or gDNA.

Trimming left V 3 bases short and J 3 bases short, with 8 bases between. This CDR3 has 14 amino acids. The germline V gene encodes CDR1 KGHDR and CDR2 SFDVKD. The specimen sequenced was PBMCs or T cells enriched from blood (not recorded which). The J gene is TRBJ2-1, the V gene TRBV24-1; D call uncertain. The TCR comes from a woman aged 55-69 years in a cohort exposed to, infected with or recovered from COVID-19 (not recorded which). The CDR3 is CATSDSDFYNEQFF. The CDR3 nucleotides read TGTGCCACCAGTGATAGTGACTTCTACAATGAGCAGTTCTTC.